This T cell receptor (beta chain) was identified in a study of T cell repertoires in cytomegalovirus infection. Background on the study: HLA-C-restricted CMV epitopes, recently identified, and well-studied HLA-B-restricted ones were used by the study. Public TCR beta signature analysis indicated the presence of both CMV infection and matching HLA type.

Study-level results: The ex vivo response showed dominance by HLA-C-restricted CMV-specific TCR beta clonotypes.

TCRdb passed the reads through MiXCR, listing each CDR3 protein once. The table includes about 770,000 distinct CDR3 sequences, just under 30% detected once. Per germline, CDR1 SEHNR and CDR2 FQNEAQ (reference sequence). Counting both end residues, the CDR3 totals 18 amino acids. Points on this clonotype: Its target is unknown. Because the CDR3's place on the DNA is in doubt, the DNA is left out and the CDR3 is given as listed by TCRdb.

The sequencing used cultured CD8+ T cells from PBMCs, collected from culture after CMV antigen stimulation. This TCR derives from a human donor in good health (CMV status not recorded). Some clones in this sample may be carry-over from other donors' samples. The chain joins TRBV7-9 to TRBJ2-5; TRBD1, as called in the table, went unchecked against the DNA. The CDR3 loop is CASSRLGTGTIMMETQYF.